The sequence of this TCR beta chain was determined in a study of human T cells and chemical hapten exposure. A few counts support this clonotype. Its antigen is undetermined. Study-level findings and limits: Following DPC sensitization, TCRs present above 1 in 1000 frequency showed no change.

For the library, individual cDNA molecules each received unique molecular identifiers. A single record per CDR3 protein comes from TCRdb applying MiXCR to the RACE reads. In the table there are about 120,000 distinct CDR3 sequences, approximately 14% of which are singletons. The length of the CDR3 is 15 residues. The germline V gene has CDR1 DFQATT and CDR2 SNEGSKA (reference sequence). Germline trimming cut 4 bases from V and 8 bases from J; bases unmatched to any gene: 12. Time point of the sample: patch test 1, 2 weeks after DPC sensitization. Described treatment: therapeutic diphenylcyclopropenone sensitization with weekly scalp DPC. The study enrolled 18 to 70-year-old alopecia patients suitable for DPC.

This TCR derives from a man between 18 and 29 years old with alopecia areata. Some clones in this sample may be carry-over from other donors' samples. Material: whole blood, obtained in connection with sensitization to the hapten diphenylcyclopropenone (DPC). The chain has TRBV20-1 and TRBJ1-5; 9 nucleotides line up with TRBD1. CDR3 sequence reads: CSAITGQGPGEPQHF. The DNA of the CDR3 is TGCAGTGCTATAACCGGACAGGGGCCAGGGGAGCCCCAGCATTTT.